Shown below are 2 T cell receptor beta chains from a single sample sequenced in a study of blood T cell repertoires in COVID-19 (dated by TCRdb to the early 2020s). The library was produced with the immunoSEQ multiplex PCR assay. In its TCRdb copy, this immuneACCESS table keeps in-frame sequences only and misses some clones. Where compared with another copy, unresolved V genes explain less than half of these, and the others have no known cause. Here the sample has about 100,000 clones; 92% occur a single time. Around 6% of the sample belongs to the ten largest clones. The sequenced sample was peripheral blood. The receptors originated from a man between 65 and 85 years old with acute or convalescent COVID-19.

The chain uses TRBV4-1 and TRBJ2-7; 10 bases match TRBD2. Germline loops: CDR1 MGHRA, CDR2 YSYEKL. V shed 3 bases, J shed 3 bases, and the junction held 11 bases outside the gene matches. This CDR3 comprises 17 residues. CDR3 residues: CASSHSPGLARDYEQYF. The DNA of the CDR3 is TGCGCCAGCAGCCACTCCCCGGGACTAGCGAGGGACTACGAGCAGTACTTC.

This chain connects TRBV21-1 to TRBJ1-2; the DNA was not compared with TRBD1, the D call given in the table. TRBV21-1 is labeled a pseudogene. The CDR3 has 15 amino acids. DNA for the CDR3: TGTGCCAGCAGCACCCGGGACAGGGGAGGTGTAGGCTACACCTTC. Translating gives CASSTRDRGGVGYTF.